This entry lists 15 T cell receptor beta chains sequenced from one sample in a study of neoadjuvant anti-PD-1 for oral cavity cancer. Time point of the sample: after neoadjuvant nivolumab, at surgical resection. The assay was immunoSEQ multiplex PCR, and TCRdb's table has in-frame clones only and misses some. The data show about 37,000 clones, about 36% seen once. The source was tumor tissue, collected after nivolumab (anti-PD-1) treatment. The receptors were gathered from a person between 35 and 79 years old with oral cavity squamous cell carcinoma.

This chain connects TRBV9 to TRBJ2-1; D is undetermined. CDR1 and CDR2 from the germline V gene are SGDLS and YYNGEE. The CDR3 contains 15 residues. Between the trimmed V and J ends, which lost 0 bases and 9 bases, there was a span of 16 bases. CDR3 in DNA: TGTGCCAGCAGCGTAGTTGCGGCCGTTTCGAGTGAGCAGTTCTTC. This gives the protein CASSVVAAVSSEQFF. Filled out from reference TRBV9 and TRBJ2-1, the complete variable domain reads DSGVTQTPKHLITATGQRVTLRCSPRSGDLSVYWYQQSLDQGLQFLIQYYNGEERAKGNILERFSAQQFPDLHSELNLSSLELGDSALYFCASSVVAAVSSEQFFGPGTRLTVL.

This chain connects TRBV21-1 to TRBJ1-5; the table's D gene call, TRBD1, was not cross checked with the DNA. TRBV21-1 is a known pseudogene. This CDR3 is 14 amino acids long. This CDR3 reads CASIGTGGFQPQHF. The CDR3 bases are TGTGCCAGCATCGGCACAGGGGGCTTTCAGCCCCAGCATTTT.

In its sample, this clone was seen a few times. The genes are TRBV7-2 and TRBJ2-7, with TRBD1 identical over 9 bases. Germline lookup yields CDR1 SGHTA and CDR2 FQGNSA. J gave up 7 bases and V 1 base, and 8 bases lay outside the gene matches. This CDR3 has 15 amino acids. The chain's CDR3 is CASSLEGTGTREQYF. The CDR3 bases are TGTGCCAGCAGCTTAGAGGGGACAGGGACGAGGGAGCAGTACTTC.

The chain recombines TRBV29-1 with TRBJ2-7; possible D gene TRBD1, 6 bases. There are 11 residues in the CDR3. Germline lookup yields CDR1 SQVTM and CDR2 ANQGSEA. The V gene lost 7 bases and the J gene lost 7 bases, with 14 bases spanning the gap. CDR3 DNA sequence: TGCAGCGCATCAGGGGTTGGGGAGCAGTACTTC. This gives the protein CSASGVGEQYF.

This chain connects TRBV7-6 to TRBJ2-7; 9 nucleotides match TRBD2. The CDR3 is 16 residues long. V dropped 5 bases and J dropped 2; count of bases not matched to a gene: 10. CDR1 is SGHVS and CDR2 is FNYEAQ in the germline V gene. This CDR3 reads CASSPAPSGMTYEQYF. The CDR3 DNA is TGTGCCAGCAGCCCCGCCCCTAGCGGGATGACCTACGAGCAGTACTTC.

CDR3 in amino acids: CAWLASSANSYEQYF. CDR3 bases: TGTGCCTGGTTAGCTAGTAGCGCTAACTCCTACGAGCAGTACTTC. The chain carries TRBV30 and TRBJ2-7; possibly TRBD2 for D (5 bases). This CDR3 has 15 amino acids. Trimming pared 5 bases from V and 0 bases from J, leaving 17 bases between. Germline CDR1 is GTSNPN and CDR2 is SVGIG (reference sequence).

This chain connects TRBV6-6 to TRBJ2-7; D is uncertain. CDR1 is MNHNY and CDR2 is SVGAGI in the germline V gene (reference sequence). The CDR3 covers 12 residues. Trimming removed 6 bases from V and 2 bases from J, with 8 bases in between. As DNA, the CDR3 is TGTGCCAGCAGGGATAACACCTACGAGCAGTACTTC. Amino acids: CASRDNTYEQYF.

The DNA for the CDR3 is TGCGCCAGCAGCTTAGGTGGGACAGGGGGCACTGAGCAGTTCTTC. It is translated as CASSLGGTGGTEQFF. The V and J genes are TRBV5-1 and TRBJ2-1; TRBD1 agrees at 12 bases. Losses at the gene ends were 2 bases for V and 9 bases for J; bases not matched to a gene: 6. The CDR3 consists of 15 residues. The germline V gene encodes CDR1 SGHRS and CDR2 YFSETQ.

In this sample, this clone turned up once. The chain is built from TRBV18 and TRBJ1-4, with 7 bases matching TRBD1. Looked up from germline, CDR1 is KGHSH and CDR2 is LQKENI. After removal of 4 bases from V and 1 base from J, the junction contained 0 bases not matched to a gene. The CDR3 is 14 amino acids. CDR3 in amino acids: CASSRQGTNEKLFF. CDR3 sequence (DNA): TGTGCCAGCTCACGACAGGGAACTAATGAAAAACTGTTTTTT.

This clone was found a few times. The rearrangement joins TRBV27 to TRBJ1-2; TRBD1 agrees at 10 bases. The CDR3 spans 13 residues. Germline CDR1 reads MNHEY; CDR2 reads SMNVEV (reference sequence). V lost 6 bases and J lost 5; bases outside the gene matches: 3. CDR3: CASRGTGDYGYTF. CDR3 sequence (DNA): TGTGCCAGCAGGGGGACAGGGGATTATGGCTACACCTTC.

This clone was seen many times. The chain carries TRBV29-1 and TRBJ1-1; D is perhaps TRBD1 (6 bases). V lost 6 bases and J 4 bases, leaving 12 bases between the germline ends. CDR1 SQVTM and CDR2 ANQGSEA come from the germline V gene. The CDR3 loop spans 12 amino acids. CDR3 nucleotide sequence: TGCAGCGTGGGACATTTGAGCACTGAAGCTTTCTTT. It yields the protein CSVGHLSTEAFF.

V and J are TRBV7-9 and TRBJ1-1, with D hard to call. Trimming removed 5 bases from V and 7 bases from J, with 14 bases in between. Germline CDR1 reads SEHNR; CDR2 reads FQNEAQ (reference sequence). The CDR3 covers 13 residues. The CDR3 spells CASSPGLAVEAFF. The CDR3 DNA sequence: TGTGCCAGCAGCCCCGGGTTGGCTGTTGAAGCTTTCTTT.

This clone was detected only a few times. V is TRBV4-1 and J is TRBJ2-7; 7 bases are a match to TRBD1. This CDR3 is 13 amino acids long. J lost 2 bases, V lost 4 bases, and 2 bases had no gene match. The germline gives CDR1 MGHRA, CDR2 YSYEKL. The chain's CDR3 is CASSRDSTYEQYF. As DNA, the CDR3 is TGCGCCAGCAGCCGGGACAGCACCTACGAGCAGTACTTC.

This clone has a count of ten or more. The chain uses TRBV7-2 and TRBJ2-6; tentative D call: TRBD1 (6 bases). Germline V gene sequence: CDR1 SGHTA, CDR2 FQGNSA. The V gene lost 2 bases and the J gene lost 4 bases, with 12 bases spanning the gap. There are 16 residues in the CDR3. The chain's CDR3 is CASSLTGMAGANVLTF. The DNA for the CDR3 is TGTGCCAGCAGCTTAACAGGGATGGCCGGGGCCAACGTCCTGACTTTC.

The chain uses TRBV15 and TRBJ2-3; unclear D gene. Trimming cost V 5 bases and J 2 bases, with 8 bases left between them. The germline V gene encodes CDR1 LNHNV and CDR2 YYDKDF (reference sequence). This CDR3 region has 13 residues. The CDR3 loop reads CATSPLDTDTQYF. The CDR3 DNA reads as TGTGCCACCAGCCCACTGGACACAGATACGCAGTATTTT.